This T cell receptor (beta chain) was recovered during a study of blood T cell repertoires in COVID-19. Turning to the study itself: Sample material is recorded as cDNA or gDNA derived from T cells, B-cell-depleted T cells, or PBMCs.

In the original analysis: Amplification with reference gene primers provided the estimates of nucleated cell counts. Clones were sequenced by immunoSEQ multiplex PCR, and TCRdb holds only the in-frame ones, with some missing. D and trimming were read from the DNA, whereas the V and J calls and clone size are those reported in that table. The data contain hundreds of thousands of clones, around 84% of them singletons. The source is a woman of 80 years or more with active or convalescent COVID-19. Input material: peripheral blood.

CDR3 sequence reads: CASRPAGNQFF. The CDR3 nucleotides read TGTGCCAGCAGACCCGCGGGAAATCAGTTCTTC. V gene TRBV27 combines with J gene TRBJ2-1; a weak D match, TRBD2 (6 bases). In germline, CDR1 is MNHEY, CDR2 SMNVEV (reference sequence). This CDR3 contains 11 residues. V was cut by 6 bases and J by 13 bases, with 13 bases left in between.